These 24 T cell receptor beta chains came from one sample sequenced in a study of identical twins (TCRdb year 2016). Library prep was done by 5' RACE. For sequencing, an Illumina HiSeq 2000 was employed. Using fastp at Q25 and MiXCR, TCRdb reprocessed the public reads and kept productive beta chains. CDR3 protein sequences are deduplicated, and each keeps its most common genes and DNA. In this sample the table shows hundreds of thousands of distinct CDR3 sequences, 20% to 30% of which occur a single time. The top ten hold 2.9% of the sample. Separately, the same data were catalogued under a study of T cells expressing NK-cell markers.

Input material: CD4+ T cells sorted from blood. The source is a woman younger than 30 in good health.

The chain is built from TRBV20-1 and TRBJ2-1; D might be TRBD2 (5 bases). V was trimmed by 5 bases and J by 9 bases, leaving 14 bases between them. Germline V gene data show CDR1 as DFQATT and CDR2 as SNEGSKA (reference sequence). The CDR3 sequence is 12 residues long. CDR3 loop: CSADSVRTEQFF. CDR3 DNA: TGCAGTGCTGATAGCGTCCGAACTGAGCAGTTCTTC.

This clonotype was observed a few times. The J gene is TRBJ2-6, the V gene TRBV6-1, with 8 bases aligning to TRBD1. Germline V gene lookup returns CDR1 MNHNS and CDR2 SASEGT. The V gene end was trimmed by 6 bases and the J gene end by 0 bases; junction bases not matched to a gene: 4. The CDR3 extends over 16 amino acids. CDR3 in DNA: TGTGCCAGCAGGGGGACAGGACTCTCTGGGGCCAACGTCCTGACTTTC. Protein: CASRGTGLSGANVLTF.

This clonotype occurred a few times. The chain couples TRBV4-3 to TRBJ2-2; D remains ambiguous. V was pared by 3 bases and J by 4 bases, with 9 bases between. Germline V gene data show CDR1 as LGHNA and CDR2 as YSLEER. CDR3 length: 14 amino acids. Here the CDR3 reads CASSHHDRTGELFF. The CDR3 DNA follows: TGCGCCAGCAGCCATCACGACCGCACCGGGGAGCTGTTTTTT.

This clonotype was detected only a few times. The CDR3 loop is CASSLGWGIKNEQYF. The CDR3 nucleotides are TGTGCCAGCAGCTTGGGCTGGGGAATCAAGAACGAGCAGTACTTC. The V and J genes are TRBV5-6 and TRBJ2-7; D is undetermined. V gave up 0 bases and J gave up 5 bases, with 15 bases separating them. Germline values: CDR1 SGHDT, CDR2 YYEEEE. The CDR3 has 15 amino acids. Based on the CDR3 plus reference TRBV5-6 and TRBJ2-7, the full variable domain is DAGVTQSPTHLIKTRGQQVTLRCSPKSGHDTVSWYQQALGQGPQFIFQYYEEEERQRGNFPDRFSGHQFPNYSSELNVNALLLGDSALYLCASSLGWGIKNEQYFGPGTRLTVT.

The genes are TRBV10-3 and TRBJ2-5, with D perhaps matching TRBD2 (5 bases). This CDR3 comprises 13 residues. The germline V and J ends were trimmed by 6 bases and 2 bases, with 10 bases remaining between them. Germline V gene lookup returns CDR1 ENHRY and CDR2 SYGVKD. The CDR3 protein is CAISFGIQETQYF. In DNA form, the CDR3 reads TGTGCCATCAGCTTCGGGATTCAAGAGACCCAGTACTTC.

This sequence joins TRBV23-1 and TRBJ2-7; possibly TRBD2 for D (5 bases). TRBV23-1 is placed among ORFs of uncertain function. The CDR3 sequence is 14 residues long. The V gene lost 6 bases and the J gene lost 3 bases, with 15 bases spanning the gap. This chain's CDR3 is CASRPAGGYYEQYF. DNA of the CDR3: TGCGCCAGCAGACCGGCTGGAGGTTACTACGAGCAGTACTTC.

Ten or more counts support this clonotype. The V call is TRBV10-3, the J call TRBJ2-1, with D possibly being TRBD1 (6 bases). The CDR3 loop spans 13 amino acids. Germline V gene lookup returns CDR1 ENHRY and CDR2 SYGVKD. Trimming pared 4 bases from V and 6 bases from J, leaving 10 bases between. DNA of the CDR3: TGTGCCATCAGTGCGGGCAGGGGCAATGAGCAGTTCTTC. Encoded protein: CAISAGRGNEQFF.

The J gene is TRBJ1-5, the V gene TRBV20-1, with a possible D match to TRBD1 (5 bases). The ends were cut back, 0 bases at V and 5 bases at J, with 8 bases in the middle. CDR1 is DFQATT, CDR2 SNEGSKA, per germline (reference sequence). The CDR3 contains 13 residues. The CDR3 loop is CSAREGPDQPQHF. The CDR3 region has the DNA TGCAGTGCTAGAGAGGGACCGGATCAGCCCCAGCATTTT.

V gene TRBV5-1 combines with J gene TRBJ2-1, with D uncertain. The germline gives CDR1 SGHRS, CDR2 YFSETQ. The CDR3 is 16 residues long. Trimming left V 1 base short and J 0 bases short, with 11 bases between. The DNA for the CDR3 is TGCGCCAGCAGCTTGTATCTTCGGAGCTCCTACAATGAGCAGTTCTTC. This encodes CASSLYLRSSYNEQFF.

The chain carries TRBV6-2 or TRBV6-3 and TRBJ2-7; D is uncertain. Germline V gene sequence: CDR1 MNHEY, CDR2 SVGEGT. The V end lost 2 bases, the J end lost 0 bases, and 11 bases lay between the germline ends. The CDR3 is 15 residues long. CDR3 region: CASSYGQRSSYEQYF. The CDR3 nucleotides are TGTGCCAGCAGTTACGGGCAGAGGAGCTCCTACGAGCAGTACTTC.

V and J are TRBV21-1 and TRBJ2-2; TRBD1, the table's D call, lacks a check against the DNA. TRBV21-1 is designated a pseudogene. This CDR3 has 10 amino acids. The CDR3 sequence is CAGTSGELFF. The DNA for the CDR3 is TGTGCCGGGACCTCCGGGGAGCTGTTTTTT.

This clonotype was picked up a small number of times. The chain employs TRBV10-3 and TRBJ2-1; D is ambiguous. Trimming pared 6 bases from V and 3 bases from J, leaving 3 bases between. CDR1 is ENHRY and CDR2 is SYGVKD in the germline V gene. The CDR3 totals 11 residues. The CDR3 nucleotides read TGTGCCATCAGGGACTACAATGAGCAGTTCTTC. Translating gives CAIRDYNEQFF.

The V and J genes are TRBV19 and TRBJ1-2; D is ambiguous. The length of the CDR3 is 12 residues. Per germline, CDR1 LNHDA and CDR2 SQIVND (reference sequence). The germline V and J ends were trimmed by 11 bases and 4 bases, with 14 bases remaining between them. CDR3 sequence reads: CASAKGRYGYTF. CDR3 coding DNA: TGTGCCTCAGCCAAGGGCCGCTATGGCTACACCTTC.

V is TRBV6-1 and J is TRBJ1-4; TRBD1 matches 10 bases. V dropped 6 bases and J dropped 5; count of bases not matched to a gene: 3. The CDR3 spans 14 residues. Germline V gene sequence: CDR1 MNHNS, CDR2 SASEGT. CDR3 DNA sequence: TGTGCCAGCAGGCGGACAGGGGGGAATGAAAAACTGTTTTTT. Translating gives CASRRTGGNEKLFF.

This clonotype has only a few counts. CDR3 DNA sequence: TGTGCCAGCAGGCCAGGGGGCGAGGTCTATGGCTACACCTTC. This gives the protein CASRPGGEVYGYTF. This sequence joins TRBV6-1 and TRBJ1-2; 8 bases align to TRBD1. The trim removed 6 bases at V and 4 bases at J, leaving 7 bases unmatched. The CDR3 runs to 14 residues. CDR1 MNHNS and CDR2 SASEGT come from the germline V gene.

This sequence joins TRBV20-1 and TRBJ2-3; 13 bases line up with TRBD2. The germline V gene has CDR1 DFQATT and CDR2 SNEGSKA (reference sequence). The V and J ends lost 3 bases and 1 base, in that order; junction bases with no gene match: 7. The length of the CDR3 is 17 residues. The CDR3 coding sequence is TGCAGTGCTAGGGCACTAGCGGGGGGGCCTCGCACAGATACGCAGTATTTT. Protein sequence: CSARALAGGPRTDTQYF.

This clonotype was picked up a small number of times. This chain connects TRBV25-1 to TRBJ2-7; TRBD1 agrees at 7 bases. The trim removed 2 bases at V and 1 base at J, leaving 5 bases unmatched. This CDR3 contains 15 residues. The germline CDR1 and CDR2 sequences are MGHDK and SYGVNS. CDR3 sequence (DNA): TGTGCCAGCAGTGAAGTGGGGACAGCTTCCTACGAGCAGTACTTC. The encoded protein is CASSEVGTASYEQYF.

This clonotype appeared a few times. This chain connects TRBV29-1 to TRBJ2-3; D may match TRBD1 or TRBD2 (6 bases each). The V end was cut by 4 bases, the J end by 1 base, with 15 bases between. Germline CDR1 SQVTM, CDR2 ANQGSEA. CDR3 length: 15 residues. The CDR3 DNA reads as TGCAGCGTTGTTCCGGGGGCTGGAGGCACAGATACGCAGTATTTT. Amino acids: CSVVPGAGGTDTQYF.

This clonotype came up a few times. The gene calls are TRBV5-1 and TRBJ2-7, with 8 bases identical to TRBD2. After removal of 4 bases from V and 4 bases from J, the junction contained 13 bases not matched to a gene. The CDR3 loop spans 16 amino acids. CDR1 SGHRS and CDR2 YFSETQ come from the germline V gene. Here the CDR3 DNA reads TGCGCCAGCAGCCCGGGCATTCTGACTAGCGATTACGAGCAGTACTTC. It codes for CASSPGILTSDYEQYF.

This clonotype was seen more than once but under ten times. V is TRBV21-1 and J is TRBJ2-2. TRBV21-1 is classified as a pseudogene. CDR3 length: 14 amino acids. The CDR3 DNA reads TGTGCCAGCAGCAAAGCCTATCTAACCGGGGAGCTGTTTTTT. Protein product: CASSKAYLTGELFF.

This clonotype was picked up a small number of times. This chain joins TRBV29-1 and TRBJ2-3; D is unclear. There are 14 residues in the CDR3. Trimming stripped 0 bases from V and 6 bases from J, with 13 bases between. The germline CDR1 and CDR2 sequences are SQVTM and ANQGSEA. The CDR3 DNA reads TGCAGCGTTGAAGATCGTGGCCCGACGGATACGCAGTATTTT. It codes for CSVEDRGPTDTQYF.

In DNA form, the CDR3 reads TGCGCCAGCAGCCATCCGGGTCTGAGCTACACCTTC. Translation: CASSHPGLSYTF. The J gene is TRBJ1-2, the V gene TRBV5-1; D is ambiguous. Germline lookup yields CDR1 SGHRS and CDR2 YFSETQ. CDR3 length: 12 residues. Between the trimmed V and J ends, which lost 4 bases and 9 bases, there was a span of 13 bases.

The J gene is TRBJ2-1, the V gene TRBV7-2; D perhaps matches TRBD2 (6 bases). V shed 9 bases and J shed 0 bases, with 18 bases lying between them. The CDR3 has 16 residues. Germline V gene sequence: CDR1 SGHTA, CDR2 FQGNSA. In DNA, the CDR3 is TGTGCCAGTAGGGAGGCGGCCGTTAGCTCCTACAATGAGCAGTTCTTC. It codes for CASREAAVSSYNEQFF.

V is TRBV7-3 and J is TRBJ2-3; TRBD1 aligns across 7 bases. CDR1 and CDR2 from the germline V gene are SGHTA and FQGTGA. V trimming: 5 bases; J trimming: 7 bases; junction bases outside the gene matches: 6. This CDR3 is built from 13 residues. CDR3 in amino acids: CASSQQTGNTQYF. For the CDR3, the DNA is TGTGCCAGCAGCCAACAGACAGGGAATACGCAGTATTTT.